This is a list of T cell receptor beta chains from one sample in a study of blood T cell repertoires in COVID-19. Some clones are missing from TCRdb's copy, which holds only in-frame ones; the method was immunoSEQ multiplex PCR. The data show some 400,000 clones, with more than 75% seen just once and 3% held by the top ten. Sequenced sample: peripheral blood. The receptor set was obtained from a human donor in a cohort sampled during active COVID-19. Both conserved end residues are part of each CDR3. The order of the fields is D gene, V gene, J gene, CDR3 protein, CDR3 DNA. The D gene is left open where the match is weak.

.	TRBV10-2	TRBJ2-7	CASILPGLRYEQYF	TGCGCCAGCATCCTCCCCGGACTGAGGTACGAGCAGTACTTC
.	TRBV6-5	TRBJ1-4	CASSLTPREEKLFF	TGTGCCAGCAGCCTTACACCTAGAGAAGAAAAACTGTTTTTT
.	TRBV6-5	TRBJ1-3	CASSYSRDTIYF	TGTGCCAGCAGTTACTCGCGGGACACCATATATTTT
TRBD2	TRBV2	TRBJ2-1	CASSVKPWREGMRSYNEQFF	TGTGCCAGCAGTGTAAAGCCCTGGCGGGAGGGGATGAGGTCCTACAATGAGCAGTTCTTC
.	TRBV6-5	TRBJ2-7	CASAPTISYEQYF	TGTGCCAGTGCACCGACTATCTCCTACGAGCAGTACTTC
.	TRBV6-1	TRBJ1-5	CASSDSGRQPQHF	TGTGCCAGCAGTGATTCCGGGAGGCAGCCCCAGCATTTT
.	TRBV27	TRBJ1-1	CASSLDRNTEAFF	TGTGCCAGCAGTTTAGACAGGAACACTGAAGCTTTCTTT
TRBD2	TRBV6-1	TRBJ2-1	CASSERGGQSEQFF	TGTGCCAGCAGTGAACGGGGGGGCCAAAGTGAGCAGTTCTTC
.	TRBV10-3	TRBJ2-5	CAISETNLGTQYF	TGTGCCATCAGTGAGACAAATCTAGGGACCCAGTACTTC
TRBD2	TRBV20-1	TRBJ2-7	CSASSGTRSYEQYF	TGCAGTGCTAGTAGCGGGACGCGGTCCTACGAGCAGTACTTC
TRBD1	TRBV6-5	TRBJ1-1	CASSDRGNTEAFF	TGTGCCAGCTCGGACAGGGGGAACACTGAAGCTTTCTTT
.	TRBV7-3	TRBJ1-2	CASSPTGGAYGYTF	TGTGCCAGCAGCCCGACGGGGGGTGCCTATGGCTACACCTTC
.	TRBV5-6	TRBJ2-7	CASNLVNHEQYF	TGTGCCAGCAACCTAGTAAACCACGAGCAGTACTTC
TRBD1	TRBV2	TRBJ2-7	CASTGTASSYEQYF	TGTGCCAGCACCGGGACAGCGAGCTCCTACGAGCAGTACTTC
TRBD1	TRBV4-2	TRBJ1-2	CASSQNDRESIHTF	TGTGCCAGCAGCCAAAACGACAGGGAAAGTATCCACACCTTC